The subject of this entry is one TCR beta chain. Its target is unknown. Germline loops: CDR1 MNHEY, CDR2 SMNVEV (reference sequence). Trimming took 3 bases from V and 2 from J; bases not matched to a gene: 3. This CDR3 is 14 amino acids long. The sample belongs to a study of early stage breast cancer tumors. Whole-study results and caveats: Enriched TCRB sequences shared across patients were mostly commonly generated sequences.

Here immunoSEQ multiplex PCR was the method, and the copy in TCRdb shows in-frame clones only, minus some. The repertoire holds about 53,000 clones, with about 89% as singletons. The chain is built from TRBV27 and TRBJ2-7; 8 bases match TRBD1. This clonotype originated in a person aged 70 to 80 with breast cancer. Input material: blood. The chain's CDR3 is CASSFSGQAYEQYF. The CDR3 DNA sequence: TGTGCCAGCAGTTTCTCGGGACAGGCCTACGAGCAGTACTTC.